The rows below give T cell receptor beta chains drawn from one sample of a study of shared clonotypes between healthy human individuals. Sequencing was performed with immunoSEQ multiplex PCR; in TCRdb, only in-frame clones are kept and a portion is missing. Of just over 2,000,000 clones in the sample, around 96% were seen once. Material: naive CD8+ T cells sorted from blood. These receptors all stem from a man between 18 and 29 years old in good health. Both conserved end residues are part of each CDR3.

v_call	j_call	cdr3_aa
TRBV28	TRBJ1-1	CASSPRQGVVGTEAFF
TRBV4-1	TRBJ2-3	CASSPRVANTDTQYF
TRBV12-5	TRBJ2-5	CASGPVQETQYF
TRBV5-4	TRBJ2-7	CASSTGGPYEQYF
TRBV27	TRBJ2-7	CASSYSGGTIDEQYF
TRBV5-1	TRBJ2-7	CASRVGPGQGDYEQYF
TRBV19	TRBJ1-5	CASSIMVDSNQPQHF
TRBV2	TRBJ2-5	CASSDELYDSGHSRTQYF
TRBV12-5	TRBJ1-6	CASGPPGQLNSPLHF
TRBV2	TRBJ2-7	CASSEVGRDYEQYF
TRBV5-1	TRBJ2-7	CASSYGQALRNEQYF
TRBV19	TRBJ2-5	CASSTTRESIEQETQYF
TRBV6-5	TRBJ2-5	CASSVRGQETQYF
TRBV5-4	TRBJ2-1	CASTPPTSGSSHNEQFF
TRBV30	NA	CAWTTGRNEQYF
TRBV13	TRBJ2-7	CASSPRTGRNEQYF
TRBV4-1	TRBJ2-7	CASSLDRYYEQYF
TRBV28	TRBJ2-7	CASSLSFPQYF
TRBV19	TRBJ2-7	CASSITPLNWGKLVDEQYF
TRBV9	TRBJ1-1	CASSEPPPEAFF
TRBV28	TRBJ2-7	CASSIAGTSYEQYF
TRBV5-8	TRBJ2-5	CASSLATGTGPQETQYF
TRBV6-5	TRBJ1-5	CASSYFQSGQPQHF
TRBV4-3	TRBJ2-1	CASSQGGSSLSSYNEQFF
TRBV7-6	TRBJ1-1	CASSLRAYTEAFF
TRBV28	TRBJ2-3	CASSSSAGVTDTQYF
TRBV28	TRBJ2-7	CASSFRGGDEQYF
TRBV29-1	TRBJ2-7	CSVDGTGGTGYEQYF
TRBV9	TRBJ2-1	CASSPFTGANNEQFF
TRBV7-9	TRBJ1-6	CASSSEDRGYNSPLHF
TRBV9	TRBJ2-2	CASSLIGAPGELFF
TRBV9	TRBJ2-2	CASTKTSGNTGELFF
TRBV29-1	TRBJ2-5	CSVDSVETQYF
TRBV5-4	TRBJ1-2	CASSSGGVEGYTF
TRBV29-1	TRBJ2-3	CSVDPPENTLAGGGDTQYF
TRBV15	TRBJ1-2	CATSRDRSTYGYTF
TRBV29-1	TRBJ2-2	CSVTLVNTGELFF
TRBV7-9	TRBJ2-1	CASSLAGTEQFF
TRBV27	TRBJ2-3	CASSHGTSGSTDTQYF
TRBV5-1	TRBJ1-1	CASRGTGSTEAFF
TRBV29-1	TRBJ2-1	CSVDGVSGRAGEQFF
TRBV4-1	TRBJ2-5	CASSQDRRGQETQYF
TRBV28	TRBJ2-3	CASSLGYGGDSTDTQYF
TRBV11-2	TRBJ2-1	CASSANRDEDEFF
TRBV5-1	TRBJ1-1	CASSPPGGVREAFF
TRBV27	TRBJ2-6	CASSLVGVLGANVLTF
TRBV30	TRBJ2-2	CAWTNRITGELFF
TRBV21-1	TRBJ1-4	CASSEGRRATNEKLFF
TRBV30	TRBJ1-1	CAWSGTPYEAFF
TRBV27	TRBJ2-5	CASSLGRTGGPETQYF
TRBV6-5	TRBJ1-6	CASTPMGAGNSPLHF